Listed below are T cell receptor beta chains from one sample, sequenced in a study of post-analysis software for immune sequencing data. One entry per CDR3 protein results from TCRdb running MiXCR on the PCR reads. The table shows some 700,000 distinct CDR3 sequences, with 59% occurring only once. The specimen was blood. These receptors were collected from a girl aged 2-10 years with multiple sclerosis. CDR3s include the opening cysteine and the closing phenylalanine or tryptophan. D genes are given only for firm matches. Size tells how often a clone was seen (once, few, many) or the class of an expanded clone, and some rows leave it out.

TRBD2 | TRBJ2-3 | - | TRBV5-6 | CASGEGTTDTQYF | TGTGCCAGTGGGGAGGGGACCACAGATACGCAGTATTTT
- | TRBJ2-5 | few | TRBV20-1 | CSARDRADETQYF | TGCAGTGCTAGAGATCGGGCAGACGAGACCCAGTACTTC
- | TRBJ2-7 | - | TRBV5-5 | CASSQGYGAREQYF | TGTGCCAGCAGCCAGGGCTATGGGGCCAGGGAGCAGTACTTC
- | TRBJ1-1 | - | TRBV7-2 | CASSLVGSRGVLTEAFF | TGTGCCAGCAGCTTAGTGGGCTCCAGAGGTGTTTTGACTGAAGCTTTCTTT
- | TRBJ1-2 | - | TRBV12-3/TRBV12-4 | CASSFGEIYGYTF | TGTGCCAGCAGTTTCGGGGAGATCTATGGCTACACCTTC
TRBD1 | TRBJ2-7 | few | TRBV5-1 | CASSTRQGAYEQYF | TGCGCCAGCAGCACAAGACAGGGGGCCTACGAGCAGTACTTC
- | TRBJ2-5 | - | TRBV12-5 | CASGLVASQETQYF | TGTGCTAGTGGTTTGGTAGCCAGCCAAGAGACCCAGTACTTC
- | TRBJ2-7 | - | TRBV11-2 | CASSLDATVLYEQYF | TGTGCCAGCAGCTTAGATGCGACAGTGCTATACGAGCAGTACTTC
TRBD2 | TRBJ2-1 | few | TRBV7-2 | CASSLEGLAGYNEQFF | TGTGCCAGCAGCTTAGAGGGGCTAGCGGGTTACAATGAGCAGTTCTTC
TRBD2 | TRBJ2-5 | - | TRBV2 | CASSENLAGYQETQYF | TGTGCCAGCAGTGAAAATCTAGCGGGGTACCAAGAGACCCAGTACTTT
TRBD2 | TRBJ2-7 | - | TRBV20-1 | CSAIPFSGNSYEQYF | TGCAGTGCTATCCCCTTTAGCGGGAACTCCTACGAGCAGTACTTC